The 5 T cell receptor beta chains presented below share a single source sample, sequenced in a study of graft-versus-host responses after intestinal transplantation. Produced via immunoSEQ multiplex PCR; TCRdb's table is partial and in-frame only. Of 50,000 or so clones in the sample, over 80% are singletons; the top ten hold around 6.3%. This material consisted of PBMCs, taken approximately 740 days after a first intestinal transplant, on the day of a second. The receptor set was obtained from a human patient who received an intestinal transplant, so some T cells may come from the graft donor.

This chain links TRBV5-1 with TRBJ2-7; D is undetermined. The CDR3 runs to 14 residues. V lost 3 bases, J lost 1 base, and 11 bases lay in between. CDR1 and CDR2 from the germline V gene are SGHRS and YFSETQ. The CDR3 spells CASSSTTGSYEQYF. The CDR3 region has the DNA TGCGCCAGCAGCTCCACTACTGGATCCTACGAGCAGTACTTC. The full variable domain, with the rest looked up from reference TRBV5-1 and TRBJ2-7, is KAGVTQTPRYLIKTRGQQVTLSCSPISGHRSVSWYQQTPGQGLQFLFEYFSETQRNKGNFPGRFSGRQFSNSRSEMNVSTLELGDSALYLCASSSTTGSYEQYFGPGTRLTVT.

The CDR3 region is CASSRLITPYEQYF. CDR3 coding DNA: TGTGCCAGCAGCCGGCTTATCACCCCATACGAGCAGTACTTC. This sequence joins TRBV7-9 and TRBJ2-7; no reliable D call. Trimming took off 5 bases at V and 4 bases at J, with 15 bases between the two ends. Germline-derived CDR1 and CDR2 are SEHNR and FQNEAQ (reference sequence). The CDR3 consists of 14 residues.

The chain uses TRBV30 and TRBJ2-1; 11 bases align to TRBD2. From germline, CDR1 is GTSNPN and CDR2 SVGIG (reference sequence). The J segment lost 4 bases and the V segment lost 2 bases, leaving 4 bases of the junction unmatched. The CDR3 spans 15 residues. CDR3 sequence: CAWSRGLAAYNEQFF. CDR3 nucleotides: TGTGCCTGGAGTAGGGGACTAGCGGCTTACAATGAGCAGTTCTTC.

CDR3 bases: TGTGCCAGCAGTATCCCCCTCGGGACAGGGTTACAGAAACGGGGGGATGAAAAACTGTTTTTT. Its translation is CASSIPLGTGLQKRGDEKLFF. This chain joins TRBV28 and TRBJ1-4; 9 bases map to TRBD1. Germline CDR1 and CDR2: MDHEN and SYDVKM. The CDR3 runs to 21 residues. The J segment lost 6 bases and the V segment lost 5 bases, leaving 25 bases of the junction unmatched.

The chain recombines TRBV9 with TRBJ2-7, with TRBD1 matching 9 bases. Trimming took 3 bases from V and 4 from J; bases not matched to a gene: 5. Germline values: CDR1 SGDLS, CDR2 YYNGEE. The CDR3 totals 14 residues. This chain's CDR3 is CASSAGQGLYEQYF. DNA of the CDR3: TGTGCCAGCAGCGCCGGACAGGGGTTGTACGAGCAGTACTTC. Filled out from reference TRBV9 and TRBJ2-7, the complete variable domain reads DSGVTQTPKHLITATGQRVTLRCSPRSGDLSVYWYQQSLDQGLQFLIQYYNGEERAKGNILERFSAQQFPDLHSELNLSSLELGDSALYFCASSAGQGLYEQYFGPGTRLTVT.